Listed below are T cell receptor beta chains from one sample, sequenced in a study of cytomegalovirus exposure and HLA in healthy donors. Produced via immunoSEQ multiplex PCR; TCRdb's table is partial and in-frame only. This sample has 150,000 or so clones; roughly three quarters occur once, and the top ten carry 6% to 8.5%. The sample consisted of PBMCs. The receptors derive from a man aged 25 to 40 in good health and CMV-seropositive. The conserved cysteine and the conserved F or W are not part of the CDR3 here.

V gene	CDR3 protein
TRBV29-1	SVDPLTGLAGELF
TRBV18	ASSPGTSGRADYNEQF
TRBV28	ASSPGASGAGEQY
TRBV27	ASSYTRAGGGADTQY
TRBV4-3	ASSQESSGVTGTQY
TRBV6-1	ASSGPPGQGATHSNQPQH
TRBV7-2	ASSLTGSNIQY
TRBV29-1	SVGQNNGYT
TRBV7-2	ASSSDRGSYNEQF
TRBV27	ASSLVQTGNTEAF
TRBV5-8	ASSSPSTGNTEAF
TRBV28	ASSLSKRGHQPQH
TRBV28	ASSSDSSGRGYNEQF
TRBV6-5	ASSSPGEETQY
TRBV30	AWSQGTSGYYNEQF
TRBV6-5	ASSYSTGLNTEAF
TRBV6-6	ASSYTSGMNEQF
TRBV9	ASSVKIRTGTSGGDEQF
TRBV5-6	ASRQITGANVLT
TRBV5-6	ASSLANEQF
TRBV7-8	ASSSPGLNYGYT
TRBV30	AWSVGATDTQY
TRBV6-5	ASRGGQASNQPQH
TRBV28	ASSSGEIRALEQY
TRBV28	ASSSPTGLNEKLF
TRBV9	ASSIKREVGVNEQF
TRBV6-1	ASSGGHTDTQY
TRBV18	ASSAYNQPQH
TRBV28	ASSDNRGLSEAF
TRBV28	ASSLFQGMNTEAF
TRBV11-3	ASSSWGQPYNEQF
TRBV27	ASRSAWTGAGSYNSPLH
TRBV10-3	ATGLAGGSYNEQF
TRBV11-2	ASSSNYPEGEQY
TRBV6-5	ASRRQGAGEQY
TRBV6-6	ASSYSRNEQF
TRBV6-4	ASSREVNTEAF
TRBV4-1	ASSQAGIQETQY
TRBV27	ASSPGTRRETQY
TRBV27	ASKQGNQPQH
TRBV28	ASSLRPEAGGTY
TRBV21-1	ASSKRSGSPEQY
TRBV7-8	ASSLDGTGYEKLF
TRBV4-3	ASSQDRAGGSNQPQH
TRBV5-4	ASSLAGRASDTQY
TRBV2	ASRRGYGEKLF
TRBV4-3	ASSQDRGQRGYYEQY
TRBV4-2	ASSQDHRPGRDYGYT